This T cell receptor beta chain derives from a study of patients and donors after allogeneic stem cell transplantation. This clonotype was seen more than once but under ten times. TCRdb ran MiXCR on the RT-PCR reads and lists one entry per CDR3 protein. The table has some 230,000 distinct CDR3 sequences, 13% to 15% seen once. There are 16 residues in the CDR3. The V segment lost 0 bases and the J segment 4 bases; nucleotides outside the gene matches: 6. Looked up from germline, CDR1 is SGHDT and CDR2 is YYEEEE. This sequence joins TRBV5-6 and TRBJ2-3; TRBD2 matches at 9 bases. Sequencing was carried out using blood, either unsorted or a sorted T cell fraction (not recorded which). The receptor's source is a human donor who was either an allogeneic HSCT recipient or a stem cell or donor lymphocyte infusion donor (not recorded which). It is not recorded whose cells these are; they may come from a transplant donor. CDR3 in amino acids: CASSLGVAGDADTQYF. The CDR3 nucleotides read TGTGCCAGCAGCTTGGGGGTAGCGGGGGACGCAGATACGCAGTATTTT.